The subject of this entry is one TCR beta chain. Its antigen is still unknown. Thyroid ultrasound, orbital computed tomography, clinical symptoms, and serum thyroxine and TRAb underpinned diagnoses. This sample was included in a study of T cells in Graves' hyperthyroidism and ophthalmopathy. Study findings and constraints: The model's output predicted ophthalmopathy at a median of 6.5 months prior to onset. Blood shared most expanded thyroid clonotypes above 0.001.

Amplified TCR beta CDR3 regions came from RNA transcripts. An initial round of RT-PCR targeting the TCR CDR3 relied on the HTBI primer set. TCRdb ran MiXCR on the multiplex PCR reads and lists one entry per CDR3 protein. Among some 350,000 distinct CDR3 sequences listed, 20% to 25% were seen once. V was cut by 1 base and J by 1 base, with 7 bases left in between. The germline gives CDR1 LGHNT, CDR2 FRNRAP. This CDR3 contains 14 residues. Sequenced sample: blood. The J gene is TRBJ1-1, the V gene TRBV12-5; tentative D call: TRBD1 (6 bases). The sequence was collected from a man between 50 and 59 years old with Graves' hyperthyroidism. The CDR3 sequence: CASGLAQGNTEAFF. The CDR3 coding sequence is TGTGCTAGTGGTTTGGCACAGGGGAACACTGAAGCTTTCTTT.